The 10 T cell receptor beta chains reported below all come from one sample, sequenced in a study of cytomegalovirus exposure and HLA in healthy donors. Repertoires were generated with immunoSEQ multiplex PCR, while TCRdb's copy carries only in-frame clones and drops some. The sample shows under 200,000 clones, 75% to 95% of them seen only once. Sequenced sample: PBMCs. These receptors all stem from a woman between 18 and 29 years old in good health and CMV-seropositive.

The chain couples TRBV9 to TRBJ2-7; 8 bases are a match to TRBD1. The V segment lost 4 bases and the J segment 0 bases; nucleotides outside the gene matches: 9. CDR3 size: 16 residues. Germline V gene sequence: CDR1 SGDLS, CDR2 YYNGEE. The CDR3 reads CASSTHRQGSSYEQYF. The CDR3 region has the DNA TGTGCCAGCAGCACCCACCGACAGGGGAGCTCCTACGAGCAGTACTTC.

The gene calls are TRBV7-9 and TRBJ2-5; 13 bases are a match to TRBD2. The CDR3 spans 17 residues. V dropped 5 bases and J dropped 7; count of bases not matched to a gene: 13. The germline gives CDR1 SEHNR, CDR2 FQNEAQ (reference sequence). The DNA of the CDR3 is TGTGCCAGCAGCCGGACTAGCGGGGGCCCAACCGGGGGGACCCAGTACTTC. It specifies CASSRTSGGPTGGTQYF.

The CDR3 reads CASSPLRAGGENFNEQFF. In DNA, the CDR3 is TGCGCCAGCAGCCCGTTGCGGGCGGGGGGCGAAAACTTCAATGAGCAGTTCTTC. V and J are TRBV4-1 and TRBJ2-1; 8 bases match TRBD2. CDR1 and CDR2 from the germline V gene are MGHRA and YSYEKL. Trimming at V came to 4 bases and at J to 6 bases, leaving 17 bases not matched to a gene. The CDR3 runs to 18 residues.

CDR3 amino acids: CASSRLAGFAGELFF. The CDR3 region has the DNA TGTGCCAGCAGTCGACTAGCGGGTTTCGCCGGGGAGCTGTTTTTT. The chain recombines TRBV27 with TRBJ2-2; 10 bases map to TRBD2. This CDR3 contains 15 residues. V shed 5 bases, J shed 6 bases, and the junction held 6 bases outside the gene matches. Per germline, CDR1 MNHEY and CDR2 SMNVEV (reference sequence).

This chain uses TRBV5-1 with TRBJ2-1; 10 bases line up with TRBD2. The CDR3 totals 15 residues. V shed 1 base and J 5 bases; nucleotides not matched to a gene: 3. Germline CDR1 is SGHRS and CDR2 is YFSETQ. The CDR3 loop is CASSLLAGDNNEQFF. In DNA, the CDR3 is TGCGCCAGCAGCTTGCTAGCGGGGGACAACAATGAGCAGTTCTTC.

J is TRBJ2-1 and V is TRBV4-1; D may be TRBD2 (5 bases). CDR3 length: 17 amino acids. Germline CDR1 reads MGHRA; CDR2 reads YSYEKL. The germline V and J ends were trimmed by 0 bases and 0 bases, with 12 bases remaining between them. The CDR3 sequence is CASSQEAGSSSYNEQFF. The CDR3 DNA sequence: TGCGCCAGCAGCCAAGAGGCGGGCTCGAGCTCCTACAATGAGCAGTTCTTC.

This clone came up once. The J gene is TRBJ1-2, the V gene TRBV5-5; TRBD1 is a possible D gene (5 bases). Germline V gives CDR1 SGHKS, CDR2 YYEKEE (reference sequence). The CDR3 extends over 13 amino acids. Trimming removed 2 bases from V and 2 bases from J, with 7 bases in between. CDR3 loop: CASSFYRNYGYTF. The CDR3 DNA sequence: TGTGCCAGCAGCTTTTACAGGAACTATGGCTACACCTTC.

This clone was seen just once. The V gene is TRBV9, the J gene TRBJ2-5, with 7 bases lining up with TRBD2. CDR1 is SGDLS and CDR2 is YYNGEE in the germline V gene. The CDR3 runs to 15 residues. V lost 0 bases and J lost 1; bases outside the gene matches: 3. Written as DNA, the CDR3 is TGTGCCAGCAGCGTAGGGCTAGCGGCCCAAGAGACCCAGTACTTC. This codes for CASSVGLAAQETQYF.

This chain connects TRBV30 to TRBJ2-2; TRBD1 agrees at 9 bases. This CDR3 has 13 amino acids. Germline CDR1 and CDR2: GTSNPN and SVGIG (reference sequence). Trimming cost V 5 bases and J 5 bases; bases outside gene matches: 3. CDR3 residues: CAWGTGSTGELFF. Here the CDR3 DNA reads TGTGCCTGGGGGACAGGGTCAACCGGGGAGCTGTTTTTT. The full variable domain, its missing parts supplied by reference TRBV30 and TRBJ2-2, is SQTIHQWPATLVQPVGSPLSLECTVEGTSNPNLYWYRQAAGRGLQLLFYSVGIGQISSEVPQNLSASRPQDRQFILSSKKLLLSDSGFYLCAWGTGSTGELFFGEGSRLTVL.

The chain links TRBV30 to TRBJ2-1; 13 bases align to TRBD2. The J segment lost 10 bases and the V segment lost 8 bases, leaving 8 bases of the junction unmatched. The CDR3 is made up of 13 amino acids. Germline values: CDR1 GTSNPN, CDR2 SVGIG (reference sequence). CDR3 amino acids: CAGTSGVSQEQFF. Here the CDR3 DNA reads TGTGCCGGGACTAGCGGGGTGTCACAGGAGCAGTTCTTC.